This T cell receptor beta chain was sequenced in a study of CD8+CD57+ T cells in acquired aplastic anemia (dated by TCRdb to between 2018 and 2020). Regarding the research as a whole: A mean of 3.2 ug of DNA, ranging from roughly 0.18 to 30 ug, was extracted from sorted CD4+ and CD8+ cells. CD8+CD57+ expansion was defined as a frequency above the mean frequency observed in healthy subjects. The paper's findings and limits, for the study overall: Roughly 29 CD8+ CDR3 sequences were found to be shared between patients and controls, but these sequences appeared to be highly expressed in patients and within the immunodominant clones of the patients. CD8+ Simpson's diversity did not differ significantly between patients and healthy controls (P=0.060).

Genomic DNA was used as template for profiling of TCR beta VDJ combinations and CDR3 sequences. TCR repertoire sequencing was run on an Illumina HiSeq 2000. On the study's bioinformatics: TRBV/TRBJ rearrangement plots, CDR3 size and DJ length profiles, and Simpson's diversity index were used to evaluate the repertoires. The most abundant DNA sequence in the deep sequencing data was taken as the immunodominant clone. CDR3 amino acid sequences were screened for sharing across subjects and compared with published repertoires and the VDJdb database. TCRdb reprocessing: public reads trimmed at Q25 with fastp, clones called with MiXCR, in-frame beta chains kept. Duplicate CDR3 protein sequences are folded into a single record with the most common DNA and genes. Clone size and V and J calls follow TCRdb, not the original study. The sample yields approximately 180,000 distinct CDR3 sequences; around 50% were counted once. In total, the top ten clones hold around 1% of the sample.

Comment on this clonotype: What this receptor recognizes is not known. Base qualities are not at hand, and no much larger clone is one base apart.

Expansion of CD8+CD57+ cells had been shown by flow cytometry in the patients chosen for sequencing. Every patient had a diagnosis of severe acquired aplastic anemia based on International Study of Aplastic Anemia and Agranulocytosis and Camitta criteria. No therapy had been received by the patients at the time of blood sampling. The study deep-sequenced TCR repertoires of sorted CD4+ and CD8+ blood T cells from severe aplastic anemia patients and healthy subjects. Patients were enrolled under clinicaltrials.gov protocols 00001620, 01623167, 00001397, 00071045, 00081523 and 00961064 in the USA. Ficoll-Paque density gradient centrifugation was used to isolate peripheral blood mononuclear cells. Before DNA extraction, CD4+ and CD8+ T cells were sorted with FACS or magnetic beads. Trimming removed 6 bases from V and 4 bases from J; the gene matches leave 8 bases unexplained. Its CDR3 holds 15 amino acids, cysteine through phenylalanine. CDR3 DNA only is kept here, 45 bases in frame from base 1. From a lookup of the germline V gene, CDR1 and CDR2 are SNHLY and FYNNEI.

Sequences were obtained from sorted CD4+, CD8+, or CD8+CD57+ T cells (not recorded which) from PBMCs. The rearrangement joined TRBV2 to TRBJ2-7; 11 junctional bases match TRBD2. This receptor was identified in a human donor with aplastic anemia. The DNA sequence reads TGTGCCAGCAGGACGACTAGCGGGGCTAATTACGAGCAGTACTTC. This translates into CASRTTSGANYEQYF.